The rows below give T cell receptor beta chains drawn from one sample of a study of blood T cell repertoires in COVID-19. The repertoire was sequenced with immunoSEQ multiplex PCR; TCRdb's copy has only in-frame clones and lacks some. The sample has approximately 280,000 clones; 90% are singletons. Sequencing input: PBMCs or T cells enriched from blood (not recorded which). The origin of the receptors is a woman aged 18-29 years with acute COVID-19. CDR3s include the opening cysteine and the closing phenylalanine or tryptophan. The D gene is left open where the match is weak. Clone sizes are given selectively: once, few, many, or a class where the clone is expanded.

TRBJ2-1 | TRBV7-2 | . | . | CASSLGAGRLGEQFF | TGTGCCAGCAGCTTAGGTGCCGGGAGACTTGGTGAGCAGTTCTTC
TRBJ2-1 | TRBV3-1/TRBV3-2 | TRBD2 | . | CASSQGTSGRSEQFF | TGTGCCAGCAGCCAGGGGACTAGCGGGAGGAGTGAGCAGTTCTTC
TRBJ1-3 | TRBV2 | TRBD1 | . | CASHDRGRRTGF | TGTGCCAGTCACGACAGGGGGCGCAGAACTGGCTTT
TRBJ2-2 | TRBV5-4 | TRBD2 | . | CASSLAPGLAGGGVAGELFF | TGTGCCAGCAGCTTGGCGCCGGGACTAGCGGGGGGAGGGGTCGCCGGGGAGCTGTTTTTT
TRBJ2-3 | TRBV25-1 | . | few | CASSAAGTDTQYF | TGTGCCAGCAGCGCCGCGGGAACCGATACGCAGTATTTT
TRBJ2-3 | TRBV28 | TRBD1 | few | CASSKYPRTGTYTDTQYF | TGTGCCAGCAGCAAATATCCCCGGACAGGAACCTACACAGATACGCAGTATTTT
TRBJ1-1 | TRBV15 | . | . | CATSTPEGGNTEAFF | TGTGCCACCAGCACCCCAGAGGGAGGGAACACTGAAGCTTTCTTT
TRBJ2-5 | TRBV4-1 | . | . | CASSHQETGQETQYF | TGCGCCAGCAGCCACCAGGAGACAGGACAAGAGACCCAGTACTTC
TRBJ2-2 | TRBV7-8 | . | . | CASSQVGGNTGELFF | TGTGCCAGCAGCCAAGTGGGGGGAAATACCGGGGAGCTGTTTTTT
TRBJ2-7 | TRBV12-3/TRBV12-4 | TRBD2 | . | CASSLGSGYEQYF | TGTGCCAGCAGTTTAGGTAGCGGGTACGAGCAGTACTTC
TRBJ2-1 | TRBV7-9 | TRBD2 | . | CASTSSASGEGLYYNEQFF | TGTGCCAGCACCTCTTCGGCTAGCGGGGAGGGTCTCTACTACAATGAGCAGTTCTTC
TRBJ1-6 | TRBV28 | TRBD1 | . | CASSPGTGGNSPLHF | TGTGCCAGCAGCCCCGGGACAGGTGGTAATTCACCCCTCCACTTT
TRBJ2-7 | TRBV9 | TRBD2 | . | CASSAGRLEGGPPYEQYF | TGTGCCAGCAGCGCCGGGCGATTGGAGGGAGGGCCCCCCTACGAGCAGTACTTC
TRBJ2-7 | TRBV11-1 | TRBD1 | once | CASSPRQGRYEQYF | TGTGCCAGCAGCCCCCGACAGGGGAGGTACGAGCAGTACTTC
TRBJ1-1 | TRBV29-1 | . | . | CSVADFPNTEAFF | TGCAGCGTCGCAGACTTCCCGAACACTGAAGCTTTCTTT
TRBJ2-1 | TRBV9 | . | . | CASSPQVAVNNNEQFF | TGTGCCAGCAGCCCCCAAGTAGCGGTAAACAACAATGAGCAGTTCTTC
TRBJ2-2 | TRBV18 | . | . | CASSLDSNTGELFF | TGTGCCAGCTCGTTGGACAGTAACACCGGGGAGCTGTTTTTT
TRBJ2-7 | TRBV11-2 | . | . | CASSLYSTGTYEQYF | TGTGCCAGCAGCCTATACTCCACAGGGACCTACGAGCAGTACTTC
TRBJ2-1 | TRBV27 | . | few | CASSFFQAGTVEQFF | TGTGCCAGCAGTTTTTTCCAAGCGGGTACAGTTGAGCAGTTCTTC
TRBJ2-1 | TRBV25-1 | TRBD2 | . | CATQPGLADKSYNEQFF | TGTGCCACCCAACCGGGACTAGCGGACAAATCCTACAATGAGCAGTTCTTC
TRBJ2-7 | TRBV3-1/TRBV3-2 | . | . | CASSRRDTRTYEQYF | TGTGCCAGCAGCCGAAGGGACACCAGAACCTACGAGCAGTACTTC
TRBJ2-3 | TRBV28 | . | . | CASSRTPRTAMLSTDTQYF | TGTGCCAGCAGCCGAACCCCTCGGACAGCGATGTTAAGCACAGATACGCAGTATTTT
TRBJ1-3 | TRBV4-3 | . | . | CASSQGAAGSGNTIYF | TGCGCCAGCAGCCAAGGGGCAGCAGGCTCTGGAAACACCATATATTTT
TRBJ2-6 | TRBV6-2/TRBV6-3 | . | . | CASSESSGANVLTF | TGTGCCAGCAGCGAGAGCTCTGGGGCCAACGTCCTGACTTTC
TRBJ2-1 | TRBV11-2 | TRBD2 | . | CASSLGSGPHNEQFF | TGTGCCAGCAGCTTAGGTAGCGGGCCCCACAATGAGCAGTTCTTC
TRBJ1-1 | TRBV7-2 | TRBD1 | . | CASSPQGGQGSTEAFF | TGTGCCAGCAGCCCCCAGGGGGGACAGGGTTCCACTGAAGCTTTCTTT
TRBJ2-7 | TRBV6-5 | . | few | CASSYSSQGWEQYF | TGTGCCAGCAGTTACTCGTCCCAGGGTTGGGAGCAGTACTTC
TRBJ2-3 | TRBV5-6 | TRBD2 | . | CASSLPGLAGSTDTQYF | TGTGCCAGCAGCTTACCGGGACTAGCGGGGAGCACAGATACGCAGTATTTT
TRBJ1-5 | TRBV2 | . | few | CASSEGRGGNNQPQHF | TGTGCCAGCAGTGAAGGCAGGGGTGGGAACAATCAGCCCCAGCATTTT
TRBJ1-3 | TRBV9 | TRBD1 | . | CASSVGGDRGNTIYF | TGTGCCAGCAGCGTAGGGGGGGACAGAGGAAACACCATATATTTT
TRBJ1-5 | TRBV11-2 | TRBD1 | few | CASSLGTGGFNQPQHF | TGTGCCAGCAGCTTAGGGACAGGGGGATTCAATCAGCCCCAGCATTTT
TRBJ1-6 | TRBV30 | . | . | CAWGRGVRNSPLHF | TGTGCCTGGGGCCGCGGGGTGCGGAATTCACCCCTCCACTTT
TRBJ2-7 | TRBV28 | TRBD2 | . | CASSLLYHIGSAGFYEQYF | TGTGCCAGCAGTTTATTATACCATATTGGTTCAGCGGGGTTCTACGAGCAGTACTTC
TRBJ2-1 | TRBV18 | . | once | CASSTWSSYNEQFF | TGTGCCAGCTCCACGTGGAGCTCCTACAATGAGCAGTTCTTC
TRBJ1-3 | TRBV28 | TRBD1 | . | CASSGQVLTGNTIYF | TGTGCCAGCAGTGGACAGGTTCTCACTGGAAACACCATATATTTT
TRBJ2-7 | TRBV5-1 | TRBD1 | once | CASSPRDRAYEQYF | TGCGCCAGCAGCCCTAGGGACAGGGCCTACGAGCAGTACTTC
TRBJ2-1 | TRBV28 | TRBD2 | . | CASSLTASGKYEQFF | TGTGCCAGCAGTTTAACGGCTAGCGGGAAGTATGAGCAGTTCTTC
TRBJ2-1 | TRBV19 | TRBD2 | . | CASSRASGVNEQFF | TGTGCCAGTAGTCGGGCTAGCGGAGTCAATGAGCAGTTCTTC
TRBJ2-7 | TRBV5-1 | . | . | CASSLRDTAYEQYF | TGCGCCAGCAGCCTCCGGGACACCGCTTACGAGCAGTACTTC
TRBJ1-5 | TRBV29-1 | TRBD1 | . | CSVSVGQGNQPQHF | TGCAGCGTTTCCGTCGGACAGGGTAATCAGCCCCAGCATTTT
TRBJ1-4 | TRBV11-2 | . | . | CASSFGGRTNEKLFF | TGTGCCAGCAGCTTTGGAGGAAGGACTAATGAAAAACTGTTTTTT
TRBJ2-7 | TRBV30 | . | once | CAWSGSYEQYF | TGTGCCTGGAGCGGGAGCTACGAGCAGTACTTC
TRBJ2-6 | TRBV5-1 | . | . | CASSFDYSGANVLTF | TGCGCCAGCAGCTTCGACTACTCTGGGGCCAACGTCCTGACTTTC
TRBJ1-1 | TRBV5-4 | . | . | CASSRDFARAFF | TGTGCCAGCAGCCGCGACTTCGCCCGAGCTTTCTTT
TRBJ2-7 | TRBV6-2/TRBV6-3 | TRBD2 | . | CASSSLLAGVNEQYF | TGTGCCAGCAGTTCCCTACTAGCGGGAGTCAACGAGCAGTACTTC
TRBJ1-1 | TRBV7-6 | TRBD1 | . | CASSWTGETEAFF | TGTGCCAGCAGCTGGACAGGGGAAACTGAAGCTTTCTTT